The text below deals with one T cell receptor beta chain. Its antigen target is currently unknown. Base qualities were left out, and no much larger clone turns up one base away. This sample was taken from a study of blood T cell repertoires in COVID-19 (dated by TCRdb to 2019 to 2021). General notes on the study: Samples from collaborators originated in the United States, Italy and Spain and spanned both the acute and convalescent phases of COVID-19. The repertoires were made available in a free public database intended to serve as a resource for research on the immune response to SARS-CoV-2. The material from the prospective study consisted of cDNA or gDNA derived from T cells, B-cell-depleted T cells, or PBMCs. Where available, HLA class I and class II types were taken from metadata supplied by the sample provider and were not determined by assay-based typing. A de-identified subject ID, COVID-19 status, age in years and sex were almost always included in the sample metadata. The dataset comprised deeply sampled blood TCRbeta repertoires from subjects exposed to, actively infected with, or recovered from COVID-19. Samples came from the ongoing ImmuneRACE study (first 160 participants) plus 1,254 subjects from 6 global collaborators. What the work shows at the level of the full study, not this receptor alone: The quantity of clinical and demographic metadata differed by source and by participant and was supplied without curation.

Counted from cysteine to phenylalanine, this CDR3 has 16 amino acids. Kept here is only the CDR3 DNA, which spans 48 bases and is read in frame from base 1. The junction carries 14 bases between V and J, which are trimmed by 2 bases and 4 bases respectively. The germline V gene (reference sequence) yields MNHEY for CDR1 and SMNVEV for CDR2. Participants in the prospective study were aged about 18 to 95 years, lived in 20 to 30 United States geographic areas, and enrolled through a virtual design. In the prospective study, participants were assigned to cohorts based on the clinical history participants reported in a screening survey and a study questionnaire. In the prospective study, mobile phlebotomists collected whole blood, serum and a nasopharyngeal or oropharyngeal swab from each participant. Over a roughly 2-month period, participants in the prospective study had the option of providing additional blood draws and questionnaires. Blood samples from the prospective study were shipped frozen or at room temperature prior to DNA extraction.

The immunoSEQ Assay, a bias-controlled multiplex PCR, was used to amplify TCRbeta CDR3 regions from genomic DNA. The study's processing was this. Nucleated cell counts per sample were estimated from amplification of reference gene primers within the assay. To quantify the absolute abundance of each unique TCRbeta CDR3 rearrangement, sequence reads were collapsed and filtered. For each sample, productive Simpson clonality was calculated as the square root of Simpson's diversity index over productive rearrangements. Here the immuneACCESS table is served through TCRdb, limited to in-frame sequences with V and J called. Missing clones are a known gap in these copies; in checked studies unresolved V genes cover under half, and the rest lacks a known reason. That table is the source of V, J and clone size, and D and trimming were worked out from the DNA. Within this sample are fewer than 300,000 clones, with roughly 93% of them counted one time only. The ten biggest clones cover over 2% of the sample.

The sequencing sample was made of PBMCs or T cells enriched from blood (not recorded which). The clonotype originates from a woman aged 40 to 55 with acute COVID-19. The rearranged chain carries TRBV27 and TRBJ1-4; the D gene is perhaps TRBD1, from 6 matching bases. For the CDR3, the sequence is CASSLRKQGYNEKLFF. DNA sequence: TGTGCCAGCAGTTTACGGAAACAGGGTTATAATGAAAAACTGTTTTTT.